This note documents a single T cell receptor beta chain sequence. Its target is unknown. Reverse transcription of extracted RNA yielded cDNA, which provided the sequencing template. Assay used: immunoSEQ multiplex PCR; TCRdb lists only in-frame clones, some missing. There are about 140,000 clones in the sample; 86% occur only once, and less than 15% lies in the top ten. This specimen comes from a study of CD8+ T cells in alopecia areata. Study results and limitations: A large proportion of expanded lesional clones were detected persisting in scalp and blood during tofacitinib. Expanded CD8+ clones among the top 100, and scalp clonality, were significantly decreased by tofacitinib. Higher clonality than in normal scalp was seen in lesional scalp, especially alopecia totalis/universalis.

The treatment denotes: oral pan-JAK inhibitor, 5-10 mg twice daily. The CDR3 has 13 residues. The V and J ends lost 5 bases and 8 bases respectively, with 15 bases between them. Germline V gene data show CDR1 as MNHEY and CDR2 as SMNVEV (reference sequence). The TCR sequence derives from a human donor with alopecia areata. The chain combines TRBV27 with TRBJ1-2; tentatively, D is TRBD1 (5 bases). Sequenced material: CD8+ T cells sorted from blood, taken at week 4, from a patient treated with tofacitinib. Written as DNA, the CDR3 is TGTGCCAGCAGTCCAGGGCCTCAAGGAGGCTACACCTTC. Protein sequence: CASSPGPQGGYTF.